This paragraph reports one T cell receptor (beta chain). The CDR3 has 15 amino acids. Trimming removed 0 bases from V and 4 bases from J; junction bases left unmatched: 2. Germline CDR1 WNHNN, CDR2 SYGVQD (reference sequence). The data stem from a study of blood T cell repertoires in COVID-19. Study-level background: Material from acute and convalescent COVID-19 was sourced from the United States, Italy and Spain. PBMCs, B-cell-depleted T cells, or T cells were the source of the cDNA or gDNA that made up the material.

In the authors' methods: Reference gene primer amplification gave estimated nucleated cell counts. Libraries were prepared by immunoSEQ multiplex PCR; TCRdb keeps only in-frame clonotypes and omits some of them. For V, J and clone size, that table is used; D and trimming come from the DNA. The sample holds 200,000 to 300,000 clones, more than 85% seen once. The clonotype comes from a woman aged 70 to 79 with active or convalescent COVID-19. The specimen was peripheral blood. The chain carries TRBV10-1 and TRBJ2-1; TRBD2 aligns across 8 bases. The CDR3 sequence is CASSESRGGYNEQFF. CDR3 DNA sequence: TGCGCCAGCAGTGAGTCACGGGGGGGGTACAATGAGCAGTTCTTC.